This T cell receptor (beta chain) came from a study of Graves' ophthalmopathy and Graves' hyperthyroidism. Study conclusions and caveats: Clonotypes were expanded in thyroid at above 0.001 frequency, and most also appeared in blood. An 81.08% specificity and nearly 90% sensitivity were achieved by a 13-signature model that separated ophthalmopathy from stable hyperthyroidism. Prediction of ophthalmopathy progression reached about 70% sensitivity and 72.22% specificity.

Researchers took RNA transcripts and amplified TCR beta CDR3 regions from them. An initial RT-PCR round employing HTBI primers preceded a second-round multiplex PCR. TCRdb re-called the multiplex PCR reads through MiXCR, storing one row per CDR3 protein. The sample carries hundreds of thousands of distinct CDR3 sequences, 35% to 45% recorded once. This clonotype was picked up one time. What it binds is not known. A much larger clonotype is one base distant, so this may be a read error. This CDR3 comprises 15 residues. The germline V gene encodes CDR1 SGHAT and CDR2 FQDESV (reference sequence). PBMCs stemmed from more than 9.5 ml of fresh peripheral blood.

The sample comprised peripheral blood. This sequence was found in an adult man with Graves' ophthalmopathy. J is TRBJ1-3 and V is TRBV11-1; no definite D call. CDR3 bases: TGTGTCAGCAATGACTCAGGAGGATTTGGAAACACCATATATTTT. Translated: CVSNDSGGFGNTIYF.